The 8 T cell receptor beta chains below all came from one sample that was sequenced in a study of shared clonotypes between healthy human individuals. Method: immunoSEQ multiplex PCR; TCRdb's copy keeps in-frame clones and lacks some. Here the sample spans 2 million to 2.5 million clones, roughly 94% being singletons. Sample: naive CD4+ T cells sorted from blood. Subset of the sample: CD45RA+ positively selected. The receptor source for this set is a man in his late teens or twenties in good health.

This chain joins TRBV2 and TRBJ2-4; TRBD2 might be the D (6 bases). This CDR3 is built from 14 residues. CDR1 and CDR2 (germline): SNHLY, FYNNEI. The germline V and J ends were trimmed by 5 bases and 7 bases, with 15 bases remaining between them. The chain's CDR3 is CASSWREGRNIQYF. In DNA form, the CDR3 reads TGTGCCAGCAGTTGGAGGGAAGGGAGGAACATTCAGTACTTC.

The chain carries TRBV7-9 and TRBJ1-1; D remains ambiguous. The CDR3 is 12 residues long. Germline-derived CDR1 and CDR2 are SEHNR and FQNEAQ (reference sequence). The V end was cut by 1 base, the J end by 6 bases, with 6 bases between. The CDR3 DNA reads TGTGCCAGCAGCTTAGTTACCTCTGAAGCTTTCTTT. Translating it yields CASSLVTSEAFF.

The V call is TRBV6-6, the J call TRBJ1-2; possible D gene TRBD1, 6 bases. The CDR3 loop spans 15 amino acids. V gave up 6 bases and J gave up 7 bases, with 21 bases separating them. Germline V gene data show CDR1 as MNHNY and CDR2 as SVGAGI (reference sequence). The CDR3 DNA reads TGTGCCAGCAGCTACGACTCCCAATCCAGGGGTGGCTACACCTTC. It is translated as CASSYDSQSRGGYTF.

To note about this clone: This CDR3 is also generated by other DNA sequences in the sample. The V call is TRBV30, the J call TRBJ2-3, with unresolved D. The V end lost 1 base, the J end lost 0 bases, and 8 bases lay between the germline ends. The germline CDR1 and CDR2 sequences are GTSNPN and SVGIG (reference sequence). This CDR3 spans 14 amino acids. The CDR3 is CAWSGGSSTDTQYF. The CDR3 DNA sequence: TGTGCCTGGAGTGGGGGATCTAGCACAGATACGCAGTATTTT.

This chain joins TRBV4-1 and TRBJ2-2; D gene uncertain. The germline V gene encodes CDR1 MGHRA and CDR2 YSYEKL. This CDR3 spans 13 amino acids. The V gene lost 4 bases and the J gene lost 6 bases, with 9 bases spanning the gap. CDR3 coding DNA: TGCGCCAGCAGCCTCCCATTGTCCGGGGAGCTGTTTTTT. It codes for CASSLPLSGELFF.

The rearrangement uses TRBV25-1 and TRBJ2-7; 9 bases are shared with TRBD2. The junction had 12 bases not matched to a gene; V was cut back by 2 bases and J by 4 bases. Germline V gene sequence: CDR1 MGHDK, CDR2 SYGVNS. The CDR3 length is 17 residues. The CDR3 is CASSESFSSGKRYEQYF. The CDR3 DNA follows: TGTGCCAGCAGTGAAAGTTTTTCTAGCGGGAAAAGGTACGAGCAGTACTTC.

This clone was detected only once. The V call is TRBV18, the J call TRBJ2-7; the match to TRBD1 covers 8 bases. Germline V CDR1 and CDR2: KGHSH, LQKENI. This CDR3 comprises 14 residues. V gave up 6 bases and J gave up 2 bases; unmatched junction bases: 6. DNA of the CDR3: TGTGCCAGCTCGCGAGGACAGGGCCCCTACGAGCAGTACTTC. It yields the protein CASSRGQGPYEQYF.

The chain recombines TRBV7-2 with TRBJ1-1, with 12 bases identical to TRBD1. CDR1 is SGHTA, CDR2 FQGNSA, per germline. The J segment lost 1 base and the V segment lost 5 bases, leaving 11 bases of the junction unmatched. CDR3 size: 18 residues. The CDR3 nucleotides read TGTGCCAGCAGCCCTCCGAATCCGGGACAGGGGGCGAACACTGAAGCTTTCTTT. It yields the protein CASSPPNPGQGANTEAFF.